Below, 15 T cell receptor beta chains from the same sample are listed, as sequenced in a study of identical twins. One entry per CDR3 protein, called by TCRdb with MiXCR from the 5' RACE reads. This table holds 500,000 to 650,000 distinct CDR3 sequences, about 7% found once. The sample also formed part of further work on yellow fever vaccine responses in identical twins.

The sample consisted of PBMCs. These receptors were taken from a woman aged 18-30 years in good health.

This clonotype was counted ten times or more. This sequence joins TRBV28 and TRBJ2-3; 12 nucleotides line up with TRBD1. The CDR3 has 16 residues. Trimming at V came to 7 bases and at J to 6 bases, leaving 11 bases not matched to a gene. CDR1 MDHEN and CDR2 SYDVKM come from the germline V gene. This chain's CDR3 is CASTPRRDRGLDTQYF. The CDR3 DNA follows: TGTGCCAGCACCCCCCGCCGGGACAGGGGGCTGGATACGCAGTATTTT.

The genes are TRBV20-1 and TRBJ2-7, with 7 bases matching TRBD2. Germline loops: CDR1 DFQATT, CDR2 SNEGSKA (reference sequence). The length of the CDR3 is 16 residues. The ends lost 1 base at V and 4 bases at J; junction bases unmatched: 13. DNA of the CDR3: TGCAGTGCTAGAGGGATGAATTGGGGGGGTAGGTACGAGCAGTACGTC. This encodes CSARGMNWGGRYEQYV.

This clonotype was seen at least ten times. The V and J genes are TRBV25-1 and TRBJ2-1; D is ambiguous. This CDR3 has 12 residues. Germline V gene data show CDR1 as MGHDK and CDR2 as SYGVNS. The V end lost 1 base, the J end lost 8 bases, and 6 bases lay between the germline ends. The CDR3 coding sequence is TGTGCCAGCAGTGAATTCGGCGATGAGCAGTTCTTC. Its protein product is CASSEFGDEQFF.

This clonotype was observed a few times. The chain has TRBV3-1 and TRBJ2-7; TRBD1 matches at 7 bases. This CDR3 has 14 residues. The germline CDR1 and CDR2 sequences are LGHDT and YNNKEL (reference sequence). Unmatched junction bases numbered 3, after V lost 2 bases and J lost 2 bases. The CDR3 sequence is CASSQPGTAYEQYF. CDR3 DNA sequence: TGTGCCAGCAGCCAACCCGGGACAGCCTACGAGCAGTACTTC.

This clonotype came up once. The chain has TRBV11-2 and TRBJ2-1; D ambiguous. Trimming shortened V by 5 bases and J by 0 bases, and 11 bases separated the two germline ends. Looked up from germline, CDR1 is SGHAT and CDR2 is FQNNGV. The CDR3 totals 15 residues. The CDR3 nucleotides are TGTGCCAGCAGCCACAACTTGTACTCCTACAATGAGCAGTTCTTC. It yields the protein CASSHNLYSYNEQFF.

This chain links TRBV20-1 with TRBJ1-3, with TRBD1 matching over 10 bases. The length of the CDR3 is 16 residues. Germline V CDR1 and CDR2: DFQATT, SNEGSKA (reference sequence). Losses at the gene ends were 2 bases for V and 0 bases for J; bases not matched to a gene: 4. The CDR3: CSARRQGASSGNTIYF. CDR3 coding DNA: TGCAGTGCTAGACGACAGGGGGCCTCCTCTGGAAACACCATATATTTT.

This clonotype has just a few counts. V is TRBV20-1 and J is TRBJ2-2; TRBD2 agrees at 12 bases. V was clipped by 6 bases and J by 6 bases; unmatched bases: 5. The germline gives CDR1 DFQATT, CDR2 SNEGSKA (reference sequence). This CDR3 comprises 14 residues. CDR3 coding DNA: TGCAGTGCCCCGACTAGCGGGAGCCCCGGGGAGCTGTTTTTT. Amino acid sequence: CSAPTSGSPGELFF.

This clonotype was recorded at least ten times. V gene TRBV7-9 combines with J gene TRBJ2-1; D is uncertain. Germline-derived CDR1 and CDR2 are SEHNR and FQNEAQ (reference sequence). With 6 bases removed from V and 4 bases from J, the gap between germline ends came to 7 bases. The CDR3 runs to 12 residues. CDR3 loop: CASRVSYNEQFF. The CDR3 region has the DNA TGTGCCAGCAGAGTTTCGTACAATGAGCAGTTCTTC.

The chain recombines TRBV2 with TRBJ2-5; a weak D match, TRBD2 (6 bases). Germline CDR1 reads SNHLY; CDR2 reads FYNNEI. The CDR3 consists of 13 residues. The V end lost 4 bases, the J end lost 3 bases, and 9 bases lay between the germline ends. This CDR3 is CASSVIAEETQYF. The CDR3 DNA sequence: TGTGCCAGCAGTGTAATAGCGGAAGAGACCCAGTACTTC.

The rearrangement joins TRBV20-1 to TRBJ2-7; TRBD2 matches 7 bases. In germline, CDR1 is DFQATT, CDR2 SNEGSKA (reference sequence). CDR3 length: 14 residues. The J segment lost 2 bases and the V segment lost 5 bases, leaving 9 bases of the junction unmatched. The CDR3 sequence is CSALPGLVTYEQYF. The CDR3, as DNA: TGCAGTGCTCTCCCAGGACTAGTAACCTACGAGCAGTACTTC.

This clonotype was seen a few times. The chain links TRBV5-1 to TRBJ2-2, with TRBD2 matching over 11 bases. Germline-derived CDR1 and CDR2 are SGHRS and YFSETQ. The CDR3 length is 17 residues. J gave up 4 bases and V 1 base, and 6 bases lay outside the gene matches. The chain's CDR3 is CASSLTSGSSGTGELFF. CDR3 bases: TGCGCCAGCAGCTTGACTAGCGGGAGTTCGGGCACCGGGGAGCTGTTTTTT.

This clonotype was detected ten times or more. This chain's CDR3 is CASSQAGAAGSAKNIQYF. For the CDR3, the DNA is TGCGCCAGCAGCCAAGCTGGGGCCGCTGGCTCAGCCAAAAACATTCAGTACTTC. The chain links TRBV4-1 to TRBJ2-4, with D perhaps TRBD1 (5 bases). Germline V gives CDR1 MGHRA, CDR2 YSYEKL. V was shortened by 1 base and J by 0 bases, with 16 bases between the two germline ends. CDR3 length equals 18 residues.

This clonotype was observed many times. This sequence joins TRBV27 and TRBJ1-5, with D perhaps TRBD1 (5 bases). Germline V CDR1 and CDR2: MNHEY, SMNVEV (reference sequence). This CDR3 is 14 amino acids long. V lost 4 bases and J 0 bases, leaving 7 bases between the germline ends. DNA of the CDR3: TGTGCCAGCAGTTCGACAGTTAGCAATCAGCCCCAGCATTTT. Protein sequence: CASSSTVSNQPQHF.

In this sample, this clonotype turned up many times. This chain connects TRBV4-1 to TRBJ1-2; D remains unclear. Germline V gene data show CDR1 as MGHRA and CDR2 as YSYEKL. Trimming pared 2 bases from V and 2 bases from J, leaving 21 bases between. The CDR3 spans 18 residues. The CDR3 loop is CASSQHAGGLGENYGYTF. The DNA of the CDR3 is TGCGCCAGCAGCCAACATGCAGGAGGGTTGGGCGAAAACTATGGCTACACCTTC.

The table lists this clonotype with many counts. This sequence joins TRBV5-1 and TRBJ1-6; no firm D call. The CDR3 runs to 13 residues. From germline, CDR1 is SGHRS and CDR2 YFSETQ. The V end lost 0 bases, the J end lost 7 bases, and 5 bases lay between the germline ends. The CDR3 loop is CASSLGSNSPLHF. In DNA form, the CDR3 reads TGCGCCAGCAGCTTGGGGTCCAATTCACCCCTCCACTTT.